This TCR beta chain was identified in a study of blood T cells in healthy people across ages. Whole-study context: About one barcoded beta molecule per two T cells was captured by template switching.

This clonotype has only a few counts. What it binds is unknown. Study-wide results and limits: Older age coincided with a roughly linear decline in TCR beta diversity per million T cells.

Trimming at V came to 3 bases and at J to 6 bases, leaving 16 bases not matched to a gene. Per germline, CDR1 MDHEN and CDR2 SYDVKM. The CDR3 runs 18 residues. A second PCR of about 7 to 12 cycles used a sample-barcoded 5' primer and a J-beta primer mix. A single record per CDR3 protein comes from TCRdb applying MiXCR to the 5' RACE reads. The sample has some 640,000 distinct CDR3 sequences, 45% to 50% seen once. In terms of origin and age, donors were healthy Caucasian individuals from Russia aged about 6 to 90. The V and J genes are TRBV28 and TRBJ2-1; 8 positions match TRBD2. This TCR came from a woman in her sixties or seventies in good health. Sequencing used blood. Here the CDR3 reads CASSFGGAIAGRRNEQFF. DNA for the CDR3: TGTGCCAGCAGTTTCGGGGGGGCAATAGCGGGACGACGCAATGAGCAGTTCTTC.